This T cell receptor beta chain is from a study of naive and memory T cell subsets. Study-wide results and limits: Each distinct alpha or beta sequence counts as one clonotype. From naive to CM, EM and EMRA, diversity decreased and Gini increased.

Both TRBC1 and TRBC2 were covered by a beta constant-region primer of two equimolar oligonucleotides. TCRdb itself ran the UMI-ligation and nested PCR reads through MiXCR, one entry per CDR3 protein. The sample has about 150,000 distinct CDR3 sequences, 17% seen once. CMV status came from CD4+ IFNgamma after overnight CMV lysate stimulation. On this clonotype: The antigen remains unidentified.

V was cut by 6 bases and J by 5 bases, with 4 bases left in between. CDR3 length equals 11 residues. Per germline, CDR1 MNHEY and CDR2 SVGEGT. V usage is TRBV6-2 or TRBV6-3 and J usage is TRBJ2-2, with D unclear. The specimen sequenced was naive CD4+ T cells from blood. The sequence derives from a human donor in good health. CDR3 protein: CASRRTGELFF. The CDR3 nucleotides read TGTGCCAGCAGGAGAACCGGGGAGCTGTTTTTT.